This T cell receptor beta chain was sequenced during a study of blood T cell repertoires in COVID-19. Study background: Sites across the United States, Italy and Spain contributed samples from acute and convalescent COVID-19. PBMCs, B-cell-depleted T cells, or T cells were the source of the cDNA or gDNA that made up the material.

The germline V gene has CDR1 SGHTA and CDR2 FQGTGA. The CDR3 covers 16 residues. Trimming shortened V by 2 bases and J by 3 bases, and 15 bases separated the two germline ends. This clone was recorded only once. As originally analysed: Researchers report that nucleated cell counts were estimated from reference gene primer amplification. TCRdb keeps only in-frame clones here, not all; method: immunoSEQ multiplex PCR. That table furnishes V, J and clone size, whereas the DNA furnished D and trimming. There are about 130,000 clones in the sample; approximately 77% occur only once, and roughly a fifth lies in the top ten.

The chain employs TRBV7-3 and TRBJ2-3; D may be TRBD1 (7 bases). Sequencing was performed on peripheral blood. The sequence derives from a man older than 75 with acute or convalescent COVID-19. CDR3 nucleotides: TGTGCCAGCAGCTTAGGAGGGGACAGTACTACAGATACGCAGTATTTT. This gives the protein CASSLGGDSTTDTQYF.